The rows below give T cell receptor beta chains drawn from one sample of a study of CD4 T cells in relation to SARS-CoV-2 and coronaviruses. Their target antigens are unknown. Clones were sequenced by immunoSEQ multiplex PCR, and TCRdb holds only the in-frame ones, with some missing. The table shows about 16,000 clones, with roughly four fifths occurring only once. The source material was CD4+ T cells from PBMCs, cultured in vitro. All receptors come from a human donor in good health. Each CDR3 is given with its conserved first and last residue. The D gene is left open where the match is weak. Size tells how often a clone was seen (once, few, many) or the class of an expanded clone, and some rows leave it out.

J | D | V | size | DNA | CDR3
TRBJ2-3 | TRBD2 | TRBV7-3 | - | TGTGCCAGCAGCCTTATGGGACTAGCGGGCACAGATACGCAGTATTTT | CASSLMGLAGTDTQYF
TRBJ2-3 | - | TRBV20-1 | - | TGCAGTGCTAGAGATATGGATACGCAGTATTTT | CSARDMDTQYF
TRBJ2-1 | - | TRBV19 | - | TGTGCCAGTAGCCAGGGTGGGGCTAGGAATGAGCAGTTCTTC | CASSQGGARNEQFF
TRBJ2-2 | TRBD1 | TRBV7-9 | - | TGTGCCAGCAGCCCCAGACAGGGCCCCAACACCGGGGAGCTGTTTTTT | CASSPRQGPNTGELFF
TRBJ1-5 | TRBD1 | TRBV19 | once | TGTGCCAGTAGGACCATCCGGGGGACAGAAATTTATAGCAATCAGCCCCAGCATTTT | CASRTIRGTEIYSNQPQHF
TRBJ2-5 | - | TRBV7-9 | once | TGTGCCAGCAGCTTAGGGCCGCAGCAAGAGACCCAGTACTTC | CASSLGPQQETQYF
TRBJ1-5 | - | TRBV19 | - | TGTGCCAGTAAGGGGTCCTGGGACTCGGGGGGCAATCAGCCCCAGCATTTT | CASKGSWDSGGNQPQHF
TRBJ2-3 | TRBD2 | TRBV7-9 | - | TGTGCCAGCAGCTGGCTAGCGGATTTCTCCACAGATACGCAGTATTTT | CASSWLADFSTDTQYF
TRBJ2-1 | TRBD2 | TRBV4-1 | - | TGCGCCAGCAGCCGGACGGGAGGGGGGTTCTACAATGAGCAGTTCTTC | CASSRTGGGFYNEQFF
TRBJ2-1 | TRBD2 | TRBV28 | - | TGTGCCAGCAGTTTCATGACCCTCGGACTAGCGGGGAGATGGGGCTCCTACAATGAGCAGTTCTTC | CASSFMTLGLAGRWGSYNEQFF
TRBJ2-7 | TRBD2 | TRBV11-2 | - | TGTGCCAGCAGCTTAAAGGCGGGAGGCGGCGAGCAGTACTTC | CASSLKAGGGEQYF
TRBJ1-1 | TRBD1 | TRBV10-3 | - | TGTGCCATCAGTTGGACAGGGAAGGACACTGAAGCTTTCTTT | CAISWTGKDTEAFF
TRBJ2-7 | TRBD2 | TRBV5-4 | - | TGTGCCAGCAGCTCGCTAACTAGCGGGAGGCTATACGAGCAGTACTTC | CASSSLTSGRLYEQYF
TRBJ2-1 | - | TRBV19 | - | TGTGCCAGTAGTATATTCGGGAGTACGGTAAATGAGCAGTTCTTC | CASSIFGSTVNEQFF
TRBJ2-5 | - | TRBV10-3 | - | TGTGCCATCAAGGGGTTGGGGGAGAGGGAGACCCAGTACTTC | CAIKGLGERETQYF
TRBJ2-7 | TRBD1 | TRBV7-7 | once | TGTGCCAGCAGCTCTGGGACAGGGGATTCCTACGAGCAGTACTTC | CASSSGTGDSYEQYF
TRBJ2-5 | - | TRBV14 | - | TGTGCCAGCAGCCAAGGTGCCCGGTCGGAGACCCAGTACTTC | CASSQGARSETQYF
TRBJ2-5 | TRBD2 | TRBV5-6 | - | TGTGCCAGCAGCTTGGCGACTAGCGGGAGTGAGACCCAGTACTTC | CASSLATSGSETQYF
TRBJ2-2 | TRBD2 | TRBV3-1/TRBV3-2 | few | TGTGCCAGCACCCTTAGCGGGATCCGAACCGGGGAGCTGTTTTTT | CASTLSGIRTGELFF
TRBJ2-3 | TRBD2 | TRBV12-5 | - | TGTGCTAGTGGTTGGGGTGTCCGGAACACTAGCGGGAGAACCACAGATACGCAGTATTTT | CASGWGVRNTSGRTTDTQYF
TRBJ2-2 | TRBD2 | TRBV3-1/TRBV3-2 | - | TGTGCCAGCAGTCCCCGGGCCCTAGCGGGAACCGGGGAGCTGTTTTTT | CASSPRALAGTGELFF
TRBJ1-6 | - | TRBV19 | once | TGTGCCAGCGTTCCTTCAGGGCCGTGGAATTCACCCCTCCACTTT | CASVPSGPWNSPLHF
TRBJ2-6 | - | TRBV18 | - | TGTGCCAGCTCACCAGTCCCCTCAACTGGGGCCAACGTCCTGACTTTC | CASSPVPSTGANVLTF
TRBJ1-2 | - | TRBV30 | few | TGTGCCTGGAGCTCCCGGGACCGTCCCGAGGCCTATGGCTACACCTTC | CAWSSRDRPEAYGYTF
TRBJ1-2 | - | TRBV5-5 | - | TGTGCCAGCAGCAAACAGGGATGGGATGGCTACACCTTC | CASSKQGWDGYTF
TRBJ1-2 | TRBD1 | TRBV25-1 | - | TGTGCCAGCAGTGAAGTCGTGTCACAGGGGGCGAATGGCTACACCTTC | CASSEVVSQGANGYTF
TRBJ2-2 | - | TRBV19 | - | TGTGCCAGTAAAGGGAACAGCTTGAACACCGGGGAGCTGTTTTTT | CASKGNSLNTGELFF
TRBJ2-3 | - | TRBV7-3 | few | TGTGCCAGCAGCTTATTGTCAGGAGATACGCAGTATTTT | CASSLLSGDTQYF
TRBJ2-1 | - | TRBV24-1 | once | TGTGCCACCTCTATCAGCTCCTACAATGAGCAGTTCTTC | CATSISSYNEQFF
TRBJ1-2 | - | TRBV5-6 | once | TGTGCCAGCAGCACTGCTGGGGGGCATGGCTACACCTTC | CASSTAGGHGYTF
TRBJ2-7 | - | TRBV30 | - | TGTGCCTGGAGTGTACCTGTGGCCTACGAGCAGTACTTC | CAWSVPVAYEQYF
TRBJ1-1 | TRBD1 | TRBV18 | once | TGTGCCAGCTCACCAAGACAGGGTAGGACGAACACTGAAGCTTTCTTT | CASSPRQGRTNTEAFF